The T cell receptor beta chain under discussion was sequenced for a study of T cells in Graves' hyperthyroidism and ophthalmopathy. Across the whole study: Peripheral blood collection took place at initial diagnosis, before any treatment.

Every diagnosis used clinical symptoms, serum thyroxine and TRAb, thyroid ultrasound and orbital computed tomography. About this clonotype: This may come from a read error, since a much larger clone is one base off.

TCR beta CDR3 sequences were amplified from RNA transcripts. A first-round RT-PCR of the TCR CDR3 used the HTBI primer set. TCRdb fed the multiplex PCR reads into MiXCR, producing one record per CDR3 protein. The data show about 380,000 distinct CDR3 sequences, about 14% seen once. From germline, CDR1 is SGHKS and CDR2 YYEKEE (reference sequence). The CDR3 has 17 amino acids. This clonotype originated in a woman aged 55 to 70 with Graves' hyperthyroidism. This chain uses TRBV5-5 with TRBJ2-7; 10 bases are a match to TRBD1. Sequenced: blood. The CDR3 coding sequence is TGTCCCAGCAGCAATCCTCAGTTGACAGGGGGCTTTTACGAGCAGTACTTC. It yields the protein CPSSNPQLTGGFYEQYF. The full variable domain, completed using reference TRBV5-5 and TRBJ2-7, is DAGVTQSPTHLIKTRGQQVTLRCSPISGHKSVSWYQQVLGQGPQFIFQYYEKEERGRGNFPDRFSARQFPNYSSELNVNALLLGDSALYLCPSSNPQLTGGFYEQYFGPGTRLTVT.